This T cell receptor beta chain came from a study of blood T cell repertoires in COVID-19. Overall study: Sites across the United States, Italy and Spain contributed samples from acute and convalescent COVID-19. From T cells, B-cell-depleted T cells, or PBMCs came the material, which was cDNA or gDNA.

The ends were cut back, 4 bases at V and 4 bases at J, with 11 bases in the middle. There are 13 residues in the CDR3. Germline CDR1 reads SGHDT; CDR2 reads YYEEEE. In the original analysis: The authors estimated nucleated cell counts from reference gene primer amplification. Here immunoSEQ multiplex PCR was the method, and the copy in TCRdb shows in-frame clones only, minus some. That table is the source of V, J and clone size, and D and trimming were worked out from the DNA. The sample holds under 250,000 clones, 84% seen once. This rearrangement joins TRBV5-6 to TRBJ2-5; the D is unclear. The receptor's source is a woman in her thirties who had recovered from COVID-19. Specimen: peripheral blood. The CDR3 DNA is TGTGCCAGCAGCATGCTAAATAGAGAGACCCAGTACTTC. Translation gives CASSMLNRETQYF.